This T cell receptor (beta chain) was observed in a study of memory CD4+ T cells and cytomegalovirus serostatus. Trimming removed 6 bases from V and 0 bases from J, with 15 bases in between. The germline CDR1 and CDR2 sequences are SGHTS and YDEGEE. The CDR3 contains 15 residues. About this clone itself: Its target is not known.

The repertoire was sequenced with immunoSEQ multiplex PCR; TCRdb's copy has only in-frame clones and lacks some. This table holds 75,000 to 90,000 clones, 65% to 85% found once. Findings and caveats of the study: CD4+ memory repertoires contained about two fifths of the 164 reported CMV TCRbeta sequences. A US-trained random forest predicted CMV serostatus with median AUC around 0.91.

The sort gate was single viable CD3+CD4+CD8-CD45RO+ cells for memory CD4+ T cells. Total CD4+ T cells were enriched by CD4 positive selection. J is TRBJ1-2 and V is TRBV5-8, with D possibly TRBD1 on 5 matching bases. Sequencing was done on a sample of memory CD4+ T cells from blood. The clonotype comes from an adult in good health and CMV-seronegative. CDR3 residues: CASKGWGRANYGYTF. CDR3 DNA sequence: TGTGCCAGCAAAGGATGGGGCCGAGCTAACTATGGCTACACCTTC.